This note documents a single T cell receptor (beta chain) sequence. The germline V gene encodes CDR1 SGHRS and CDR2 YFSETQ. Trimming removed 0 bases from V and 7 bases from J, with 11 bases in between. CDR3 length: 14 amino acids. Libraries were prepared by immunoSEQ multiplex PCR; TCRdb keeps only in-frame clonotypes and omits some of them. The repertoire includes about 260,000 clones, roughly 88% of them detected once, and 0.7% sits in the top ten. These data belong to a study of blood T cell repertoires in COVID-19. Across the whole study: Samples representing acute and convalescent COVID-19 were sourced from the United States, Italy and Spain. Sample material is recorded as cDNA or gDNA derived from T cells, B-cell-depleted T cells, or PBMCs.

This chain links TRBV5-1 with TRBJ1-5; perhaps TRBD1 as D (6 bases). This sequence was found in a human donor in a cohort sampled during active COVID-19. Material: peripheral blood. CDR3 sequence (DNA): TGCGCCAGCAGCTTGGCCGGGGGGCTACAGCCCCAGCATTTT. It yields the protein CASSLAGGLQPQHF.